Shown below are 18 T cell receptor beta chains from a single sample sequenced in a study of shared clonotypes between healthy human individuals. The method was immunoSEQ multiplex PCR; TCRdb's version includes in-frame clones alone and lacks a portion of them. Of fewer than 550,000 clones listed, nearly 80% are singletons. Material: PBMCs. Receptors originate from a woman aged 40 to 50 in good health. Some clones in this sample may be carry-over from other donors' samples.

Notes on this clone: Germline and junction disagree at one end, which may indicate a read error. The chain combines TRBV7-2 with TRBJ2-7; D possibly matches TRBD1 or TRBD2 (5 bases each). Germline loops: CDR1 SGHTA, CDR2 FQGNSA. The CDR3 has 12 amino acids. CDR3 region: CASSLDGGEQYF. CDR3 nucleotides: TGTGCCAGCAGTTTAGATGGGGGCGAGCAGTACTTC. The full variable domain, its missing parts supplied by reference TRBV7-2 and TRBJ2-7, is GAGVSQSPSNKVTEKGKDVELRCDPISGHTALYWYRQSLGQGLEFLIYFQGNSAPDKSGLPSDRFSAERTGGSVSTLTIQRTQQEDSAVYLCASSLDGGEQYFGPGTRLTVT.

In its sample, this clone was seen once. This rearrangement joins TRBV5-1 to TRBJ2-7; 7 positions agree with TRBD1. CDR1 is SGHRS, CDR2 YFSETQ, per germline. The CDR3 consists of 16 residues. Unmatched junction bases numbered 9, after V lost 0 bases and J lost 3 bases. The DNA of the CDR3 is TGCGCCAGCAGCTTGGCCAGTGGGACAGCTATCTACGAGCAGTACTTC. Protein product: CASSLASGTAIYEQYF. Using reference TRBV5-1 and TRBJ2-7 for the parts outside the CDR3, the full variable domain is KAGVTQTPRYLIKTRGQQVTLSCSPISGHRSVSWYQQTPGQGLQFLFEYFSETQRNKGNFPGRFSGRQFSNSRSEMNVSTLELGDSALYLCASSLASGTAIYEQYFGPGTRLTVT.

The gene calls are TRBV5-1 and TRBJ1-2, with a tentative D call TRBD1 (6 bases). The CDR3 totals 17 residues. Per germline, CDR1 SGHRS and CDR2 YFSETQ. Trimming pared 1 base from V and 6 bases from J, leaving 22 bases between. The CDR3 nucleotides are TGCGCCAGCAGCTTGCGCAGGGGAAGAATATCTATAGATGGCTACACCTTC. Amino acid sequence: CASSLRRGRISIDGYTF.

Only a few counts were recorded for this clone. V is TRBV18 and J is TRBJ2-2; the match to TRBD2 covers 13 bases. V trimming: 6 bases; J trimming: 4 bases; junction bases outside the gene matches: 29. CDR1 and CDR2 (germline): KGHSH, LQKENI. The CDR3 length is 24 residues. In DNA form, the CDR3 reads TGTGCCAGCTCCCTCCATCAACTCGCCACTGTAAGGACTAGCGGGAGTTCGGGCACCGGGGAGCTGTTTTTT. Its translation is CASSLHQLATVRTSGSSGTGELFF.

The table lists this clone with a count of one. The chain is built from TRBV5-6 and TRBJ2-7, with 7 nucleotides matching TRBD2. Germline V lookup: CDR1 SGHDT, CDR2 YYEEEE. The CDR3 spans 13 residues. Trimming cost V 2 bases and J 3 bases; bases outside gene matches: 2. The CDR3 DNA sequence: TGTGCCAGCAGCTTTGGGACTAACTACGAGCAGTACTTC. This sequence encodes CASSFGTNYEQYF.

The chain links TRBV19 to TRBJ2-2, with no clear D. The germline gives CDR1 LNHDA, CDR2 SQIVND (reference sequence). The V and J ends lost 5 bases and 2 bases respectively, with 12 bases between them. This CDR3 has 15 amino acids. The CDR3 sequence is CASSSQTLNTGELFF. The CDR3 nucleotides read TGTGCCAGTAGTTCCCAAACACTAAACACCGGGGAGCTGTTTTTT.

The chain has TRBV29-1 and TRBJ2-1, with TRBD2 matching 10 bases. Trimming removed 6 bases from V and 7 bases from J; junction bases left unmatched: 12. Per the germline V gene, CDR1 is SQVTM and CDR2 is ANQGSEA. The CDR3 length is 15 residues. CDR3 coding DNA: TGCAGCGTCCGCCGAGCGGGAGGGCTTGGAAATGAGCAGTTCTTC. Protein: CSVRRAGGLGNEQFF.

This clone was picked up one time. The chain combines TRBV19 with TRBJ1-2; D gene ambiguous. Germline V gives CDR1 LNHDA, CDR2 SQIVND (reference sequence). This CDR3 has 15 residues. V was pared by 4 bases and J by 4 bases, with 16 bases between. DNA for the CDR3: TGTGCCAGTAGTACCCAAATTGTGGCTAGCTATGGCTACACCTTC. Its protein product is CASSTQIVASYGYTF.

The V call is TRBV28, the J call TRBJ1-5, with 12 bases that match TRBD1. Germline trimming cut 8 bases from V and 6 bases from J; bases unmatched to any gene: 8. Germline V gene lookup returns CDR1 MDHEN and CDR2 SYDVKM. CDR3 size: 15 residues. For the CDR3, the DNA is TGTGCCAGCGTGGGGACGGGACAGGGGGCTCAGCCCCAGCATTTT. This codes for CASVGTGQGAQPQHF.

This chain connects TRBV5-5 to TRBJ2-2; 7 nucleotides line up with TRBD1. J gave up 4 bases and V 0 bases, and 6 bases lay outside the gene matches. The germline V gene has CDR1 SGHKS and CDR2 YYEKEE (reference sequence). The CDR3 is 16 residues long. CDR3 region: CASSLGGQAGTGELFF. The CDR3 coding sequence is TGTGCCAGCAGCTTGGGCGGACAGGCGGGCACCGGGGAGCTGTTTTTT.

V is TRBV30 and J is TRBJ2-7; TRBD2 is a possible D gene (6 bases). Trimming cost V 6 bases and J 5 bases, with 14 bases left between them. The germline CDR1 and CDR2 sequences are GTSNPN and SVGIG (reference sequence). CDR3 length equals 12 residues. CDR3 sequence: CACWGVYNEQYF. The CDR3 DNA reads as TGTGCCTGCTGGGGGGTATACAACGAGCAGTACTTC.

The rearrangement joins TRBV18 to TRBJ2-2; D possibly corresponds to TRBD2 (5 bases). CDR3 size: 14 residues. The V end lost 4 bases, the J end lost 5 bases, and 11 bases lay between the germline ends. Germline V gene lookup returns CDR1 KGHSH and CDR2 LQKENI. The CDR3 sequence: CASSLLGLTGELFF. The CDR3 nucleotides read TGTGCCAGCTCACTCCTAGGACTTACCGGGGAGCTGTTTTTT.

The genes are TRBV2 and TRBJ1-1; D uncertain. CDR3 size: 14 residues. V gave up 4 bases and J gave up 1 base, with 10 bases separating them. Germline loops: CDR1 SNHLY, CDR2 FYNNEI. The DNA for the CDR3 is TGTGCCAGCAGTGTGTTTTCGGGGAACACTGAAGCTTTCTTT. This encodes CASSVFSGNTEAFF.

This clone was seen ten or more times. The gene calls are TRBV5-1 and TRBJ1-1; D might be TRBD1 (5 bases). Germline V gene data show CDR1 as SGHRS and CDR2 as YFSETQ. Trimming removed 4 bases from V and 4 bases from J, with 11 bases in between. This CDR3 has 13 amino acids. CDR3 amino acids: CASSMGRRTEAFF. Here the CDR3 DNA reads TGCGCCAGCAGCATGGGACGACGCACTGAAGCTTTCTTT.

V usage is TRBV7-8 and J usage is TRBJ2-3, with 9 bases matching TRBD2. The V and J ends lost 2 bases and 1 base, in that order; junction bases with no gene match: 7. Germline CDR1 is SGHVS and CDR2 is FQNEAQ. The CDR3 is 17 residues long. Here the CDR3 reads CASSLRIAGAGTDTQYF. CDR3 nucleotide sequence: TGTGCCAGCAGCTTAAGGATAGCGGGAGCTGGCACAGATACGCAGTATTTT.

In this sample, this clone turned up a few times. The chain links TRBV5-4 to TRBJ2-6; D remains ambiguous. V was trimmed by 4 bases and J by 4 bases, leaving 12 bases between them. Germline CDR1 reads SGHNT; CDR2 reads YYREEE (reference sequence). This CDR3 region has 15 residues. CDR3 bases: TGTGCCAGCAGCGGTGGGATTGGCGGGGCCAACGTCCTGACTTTC. Residues: CASSGGIGGANVLTF.

This chain uses TRBV28 with TRBJ2-3, with D perhaps matching TRBD1 (5 bases). Germline V lookup: CDR1 MDHEN, CDR2 SYDVKM. The CDR3 runs 15 residues. V was clipped by 8 bases and J by 2 bases, with 17 bases between them. CDR3 sequence (DNA): TGTGCCAGCCCCCCTCTGCAGGGATCCACAGATACGCAGTATTTT. It yields the protein CASPPLQGSTDTQYF.

The chain couples TRBV7-9 to TRBJ2-7; TRBD2 is a possible D gene (5 bases). The CDR3 runs 14 residues. Germline lookup yields CDR1 SEHNR and CDR2 FQNEAQ (reference sequence). Deletions cut 3 bases from V and 4 bases from J, with 13 bases between. CDR3 DNA sequence: TGTGCCAGCAGCTTTGGCGGAGGCGGATACGAGCAGTACTTC. Amino acids: CASSFGGGGYEQYF.